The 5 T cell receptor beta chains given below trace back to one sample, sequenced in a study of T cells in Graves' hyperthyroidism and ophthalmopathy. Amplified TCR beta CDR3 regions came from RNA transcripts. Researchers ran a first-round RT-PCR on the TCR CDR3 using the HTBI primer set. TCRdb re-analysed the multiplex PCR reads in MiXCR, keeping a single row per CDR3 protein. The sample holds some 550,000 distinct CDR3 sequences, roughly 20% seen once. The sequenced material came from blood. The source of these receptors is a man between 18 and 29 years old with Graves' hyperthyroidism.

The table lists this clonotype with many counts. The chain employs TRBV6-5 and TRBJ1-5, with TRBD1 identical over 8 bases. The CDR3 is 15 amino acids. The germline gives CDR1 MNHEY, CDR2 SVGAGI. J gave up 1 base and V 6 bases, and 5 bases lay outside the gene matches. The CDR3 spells CASSPRDRSNQPQHF. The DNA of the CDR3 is TGTGCCAGCAGCCCACGGGACAGGAGCAATCAGCCCCAGCATTTT.

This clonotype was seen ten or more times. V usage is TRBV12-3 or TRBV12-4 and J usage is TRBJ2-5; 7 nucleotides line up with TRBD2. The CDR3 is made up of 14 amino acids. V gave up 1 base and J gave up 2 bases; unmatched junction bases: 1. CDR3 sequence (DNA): TGTGCCAGCAGTTTAGGGCGGGAGCAAGAGACCCAGTACTTC. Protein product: CASSLGREQETQYF.

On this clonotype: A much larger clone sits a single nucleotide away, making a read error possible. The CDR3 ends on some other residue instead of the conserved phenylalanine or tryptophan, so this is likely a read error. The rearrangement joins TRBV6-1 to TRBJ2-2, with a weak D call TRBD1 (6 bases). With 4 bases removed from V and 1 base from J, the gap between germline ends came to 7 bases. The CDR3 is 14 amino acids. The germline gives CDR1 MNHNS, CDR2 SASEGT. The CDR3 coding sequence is TGTGCCAGCAGTGTGGGACAGAACACCGGGGAGCTGTTTTTG. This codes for CASSVGQNTGELFL.

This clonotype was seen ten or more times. The CDR3 loop is CASTFRAGSYEQYF. DNA of the CDR3: TGTGCCAGCACCTTTCGGGCCGGGTCCTACGAGCAGTACTTC. This sequence joins TRBV28 and TRBJ2-7; D gene uncertain. V was cut by 7 bases and J by 1 base, with 14 bases left in between. Looked up from germline, CDR1 is MDHEN and CDR2 is SYDVKM. The CDR3 sequence is 14 residues long. The full variable domain, its missing parts supplied by reference TRBV28 and TRBJ2-7, is DVKVTQSSRYLVKRTGEKVFLECVQDMDHENMFWYRQDPGLGLRLIYFSYDVKMKEKGDIPEGYSVSREKKERFSLILESASTNQTSMYLCASTFRAGSYEQYFGPGTRLTVT.

CDR3 DNA: TGTGCCAGCAGCTTCACGGGGTTCGGGGAGCTGTTTTTT. Translating it yields CASSFTGFGELFF. The rearrangement joins TRBV7-3 to TRBJ2-2, with a weak D call TRBD2 (5 bases). This CDR3 contains 13 residues. Trimming removed 3 bases from V and 7 bases from J, with 9 bases in between. The V gene's germline CDR1 is SGHTA and CDR2 FQGTGA.